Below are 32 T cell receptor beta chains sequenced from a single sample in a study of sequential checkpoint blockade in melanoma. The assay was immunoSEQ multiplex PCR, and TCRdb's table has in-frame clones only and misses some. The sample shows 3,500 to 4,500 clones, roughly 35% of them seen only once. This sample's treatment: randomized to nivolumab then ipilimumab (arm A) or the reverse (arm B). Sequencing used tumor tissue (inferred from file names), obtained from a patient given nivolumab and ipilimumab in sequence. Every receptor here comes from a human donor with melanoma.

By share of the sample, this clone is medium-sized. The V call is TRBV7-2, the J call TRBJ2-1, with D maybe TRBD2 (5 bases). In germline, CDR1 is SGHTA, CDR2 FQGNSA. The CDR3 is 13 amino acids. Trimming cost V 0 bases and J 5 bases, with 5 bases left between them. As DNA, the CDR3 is TGTGCCAGCAGCTTAGCGGGAGACAATGAGCAGTTCTTC. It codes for CASSLAGDNEQFF.

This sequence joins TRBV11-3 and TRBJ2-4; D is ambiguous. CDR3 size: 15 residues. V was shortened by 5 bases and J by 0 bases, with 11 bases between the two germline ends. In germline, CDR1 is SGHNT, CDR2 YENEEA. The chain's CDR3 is CASSPSSLAKNIQYF. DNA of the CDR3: TGTGCCAGCAGCCCTTCCAGCCTAGCCAAAAACATTCAGTACTTC.

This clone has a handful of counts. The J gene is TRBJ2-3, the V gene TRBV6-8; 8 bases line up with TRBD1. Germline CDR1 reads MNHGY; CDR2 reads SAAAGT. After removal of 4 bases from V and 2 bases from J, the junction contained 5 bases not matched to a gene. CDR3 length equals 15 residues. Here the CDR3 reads CASSSGTGDTDTQYF. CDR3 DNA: TGTGCCAGCAGTTCCGGGACAGGCGACACAGATACGCAGTATTTT.

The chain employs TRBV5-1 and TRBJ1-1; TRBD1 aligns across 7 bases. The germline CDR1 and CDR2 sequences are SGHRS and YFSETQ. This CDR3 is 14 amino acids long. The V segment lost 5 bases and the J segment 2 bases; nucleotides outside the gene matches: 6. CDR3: CASRVGQVNTEAFF. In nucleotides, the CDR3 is TGCGCCAGCAGGGTTGGACAGGTTAACACTGAAGCTTTCTTT.

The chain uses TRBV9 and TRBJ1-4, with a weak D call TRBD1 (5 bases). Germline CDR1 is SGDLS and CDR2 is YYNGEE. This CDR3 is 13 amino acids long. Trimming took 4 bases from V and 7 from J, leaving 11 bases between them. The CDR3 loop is CASSSGGIEKLFF. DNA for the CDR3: TGTGCCAGCAGCTCCGGGGGAATTGAAAAACTGTTTTTT.

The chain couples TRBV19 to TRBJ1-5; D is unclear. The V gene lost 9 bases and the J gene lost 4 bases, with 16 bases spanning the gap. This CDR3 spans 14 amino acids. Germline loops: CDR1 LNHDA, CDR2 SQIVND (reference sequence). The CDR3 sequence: CASLGRIGNQPQHF. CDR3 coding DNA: TGTGCCAGCCTCGGCAGGATAGGTAATCAGCCCCAGCATTTT.

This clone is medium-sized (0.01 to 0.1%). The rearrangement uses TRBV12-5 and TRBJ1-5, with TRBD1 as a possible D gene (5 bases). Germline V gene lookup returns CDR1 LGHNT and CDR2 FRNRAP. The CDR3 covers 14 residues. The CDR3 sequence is CASTRDAEWQPQHF. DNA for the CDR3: TGTGCCAGCACCCGGGACGCTGAATGGCAGCCCCAGCATTTT.

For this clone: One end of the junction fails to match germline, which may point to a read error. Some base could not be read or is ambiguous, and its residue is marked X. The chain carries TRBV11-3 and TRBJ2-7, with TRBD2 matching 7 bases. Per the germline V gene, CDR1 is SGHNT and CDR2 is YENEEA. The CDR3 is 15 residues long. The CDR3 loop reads CXSSEMGGSSYEQYF. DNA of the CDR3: TGTRCCAGCAGCGAAATGGGGGGGAGCTCCTACGAGCAGTACTTC.

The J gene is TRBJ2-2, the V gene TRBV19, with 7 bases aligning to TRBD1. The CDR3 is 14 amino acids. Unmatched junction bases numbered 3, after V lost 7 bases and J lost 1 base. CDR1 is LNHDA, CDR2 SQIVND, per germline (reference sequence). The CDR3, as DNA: TGTGCCAGTATCAGGACAGGGAACACCGGGGAGCTGTTTTTT. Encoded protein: CASIRTGNTGELFF.

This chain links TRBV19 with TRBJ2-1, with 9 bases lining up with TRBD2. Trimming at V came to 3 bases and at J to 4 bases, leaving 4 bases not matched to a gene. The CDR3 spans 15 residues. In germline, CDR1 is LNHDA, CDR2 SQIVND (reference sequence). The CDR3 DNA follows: TGTGCCAGTAGTATTAGCGGGGGCGATTACAATGAGCAGTTCTTC. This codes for CASSISGGDYNEQFF. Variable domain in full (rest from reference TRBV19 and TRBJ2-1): DGGITQSPKYLFRKEGQNVTLSCEQNLNHDAMYWYRQDPGQGLRLIYYSQIVNDFQKGDIAEGYSVSREKKESFPLTVTSAQKNPTAFYLCASSISGGDYNEQFFGPGTRLTVL.

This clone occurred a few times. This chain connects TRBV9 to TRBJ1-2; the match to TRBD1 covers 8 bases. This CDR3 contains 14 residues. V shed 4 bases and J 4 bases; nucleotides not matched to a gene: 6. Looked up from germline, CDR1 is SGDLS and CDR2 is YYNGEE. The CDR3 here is CASSTTGTGYGYTF. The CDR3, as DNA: TGTGCCAGCAGCACCACTGGGACAGGCTATGGCTACACCTTC.

This chain's CDR3 is CASSLSAQALYEQYF. The CDR3 region has the DNA TGTGCCAGCAGTCTATCGGCCCAGGCCCTCTACGAGCAGTACTTC. This chain uses TRBV28 with TRBJ2-7; D is ambiguous. V lost 5 bases, J lost 3 bases, and 17 bases lay in between. CDR1 and CDR2 from the germline V gene are MDHEN and SYDVKM. The CDR3 consists of 15 residues.

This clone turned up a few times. CDR3 bases: TGTGCCAGCAGCCGTCCCGGGACATTCCCCGAGCAGTACTTC. Protein: CASSRPGTFPEQYF. This chain connects TRBV28 to TRBJ2-7; D perhaps matches TRBD1 (6 bases). Trimming took 6 bases from V and 6 from J, leaving 18 bases between them. CDR3 length equals 14 residues. Per the germline V gene, CDR1 is MDHEN and CDR2 is SYDVKM. The whole variable domain, remainder taken from reference TRBV28 and TRBJ2-7, is DVKVTQSSRYLVKRTGEKVFLECVQDMDHENMFWYRQDPGLGLRLIYFSYDVKMKEKGDIPEGYSVSREKKERFSLILESASTNQTSMYLCASSRPGTFPEQYFGPGTRLTVT.

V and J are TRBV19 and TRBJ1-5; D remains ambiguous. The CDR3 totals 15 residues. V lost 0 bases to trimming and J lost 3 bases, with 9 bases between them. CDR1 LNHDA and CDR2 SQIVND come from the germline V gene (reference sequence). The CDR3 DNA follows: TGTGCCAGTAGTATAGAAGGGAGGGACAATCAGCCCCAGCATTTT. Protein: CASSIEGRDNQPQHF. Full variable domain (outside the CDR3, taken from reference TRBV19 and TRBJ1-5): DGGITQSPKYLFRKEGQNVTLSCEQNLNHDAMYWYRQDPGQGLRLIYYSQIVNDFQKGDIAEGYSVSREKKESFPLTVTSAQKNPTAFYLCASSIEGRDNQPQHFGDGTRLSIL.

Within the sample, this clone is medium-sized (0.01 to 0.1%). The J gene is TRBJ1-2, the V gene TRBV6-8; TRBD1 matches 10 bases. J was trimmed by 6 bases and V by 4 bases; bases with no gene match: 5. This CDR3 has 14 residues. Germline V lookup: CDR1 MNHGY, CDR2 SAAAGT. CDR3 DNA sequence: TGTGCCAGCAGTTTGGGACAGGGGAATAATGGCTACACCTTC. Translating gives CASSLGQGNNGYTF.

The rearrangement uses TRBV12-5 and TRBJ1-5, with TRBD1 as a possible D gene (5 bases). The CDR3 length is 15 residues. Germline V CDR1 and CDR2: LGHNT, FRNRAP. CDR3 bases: TGTGCCAGCCAGGGCACGGGCTATAGCAATCAGCCCCAGCATTTT. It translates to CASQGTGYSNQPQHF.

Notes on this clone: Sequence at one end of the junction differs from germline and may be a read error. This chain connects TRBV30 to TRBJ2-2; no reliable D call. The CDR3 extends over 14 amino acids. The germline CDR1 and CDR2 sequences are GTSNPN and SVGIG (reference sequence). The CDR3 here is CAWTLMVNSGELFF. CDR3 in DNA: TGTGCCTGGACTCTAATGGTGAACAGCGGGGAGCTGTTTTTT.

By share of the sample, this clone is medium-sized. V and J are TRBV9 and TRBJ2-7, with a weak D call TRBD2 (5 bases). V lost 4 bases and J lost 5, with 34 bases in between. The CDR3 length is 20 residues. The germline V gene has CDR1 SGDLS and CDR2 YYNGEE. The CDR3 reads CASSPRDGVVGRSGLNEQYV. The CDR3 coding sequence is TGTGCCAGCAGCCCGAGGGATGGGGTAGTTGGCAGGTCAGGACTGAACGAGCAGTACGTC.

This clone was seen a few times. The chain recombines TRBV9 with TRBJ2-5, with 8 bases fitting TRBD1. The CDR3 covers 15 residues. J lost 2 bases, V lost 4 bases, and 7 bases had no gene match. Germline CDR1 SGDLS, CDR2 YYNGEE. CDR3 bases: TGTGCCAGCAGCACTCAGACAGGGGATCAAGAGACCCAGTACTTC. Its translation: CASSTQTGDQETQYF.

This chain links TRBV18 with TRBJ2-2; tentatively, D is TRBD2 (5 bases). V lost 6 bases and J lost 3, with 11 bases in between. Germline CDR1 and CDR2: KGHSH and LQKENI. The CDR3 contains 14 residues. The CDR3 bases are TGTGCCAGCTCCCCGCTAGCCCACACCGGGGAGCTGTTTTTT. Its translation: CASSPLAHTGELFF.

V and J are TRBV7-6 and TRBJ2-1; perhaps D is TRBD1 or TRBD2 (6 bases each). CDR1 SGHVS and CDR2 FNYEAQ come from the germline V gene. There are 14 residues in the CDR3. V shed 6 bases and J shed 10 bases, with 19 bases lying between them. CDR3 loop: CASSSFTGAGEQFF. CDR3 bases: TGTGCCAGCAGTTCATTTACGGGGGCTGGGGAGCAGTTCTTC.

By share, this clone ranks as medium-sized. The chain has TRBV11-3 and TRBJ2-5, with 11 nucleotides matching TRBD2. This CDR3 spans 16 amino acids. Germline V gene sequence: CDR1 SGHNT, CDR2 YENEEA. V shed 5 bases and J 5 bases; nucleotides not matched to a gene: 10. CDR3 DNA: TGTGCCAGCAGCGACCGGACTAGCGGGCCTCATGAGACCCAGTACTTC. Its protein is CASSDRTSGPHETQYF.

Written as DNA, the CDR3 is TGCGCCAGCAGCTTCGCCAGGGGCTCGTTCGGTGAAGCTTTCTTT. It translates to CASSFARGSFGEAFF. The chain recombines TRBV5-1 with TRBJ1-1, with D possibly being TRBD1 (6 bases). Germline-derived CDR1 and CDR2 are SGHRS and YFSETQ. V lost 2 bases and J 7 bases, leaving 18 bases between the germline ends. The CDR3 covers 15 residues.

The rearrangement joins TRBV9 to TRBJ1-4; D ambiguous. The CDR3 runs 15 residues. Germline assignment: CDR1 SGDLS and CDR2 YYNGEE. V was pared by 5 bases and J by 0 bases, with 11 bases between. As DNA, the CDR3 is TGTGCCAGCAGTGTCCCTTTTGCAACTAATGAAAAACTGTTTTTT. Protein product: CASSVPFATNEKLFF.

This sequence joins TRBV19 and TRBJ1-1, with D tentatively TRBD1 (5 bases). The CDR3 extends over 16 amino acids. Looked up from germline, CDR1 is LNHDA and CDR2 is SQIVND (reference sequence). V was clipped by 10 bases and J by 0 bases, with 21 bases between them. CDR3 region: CATQRWFDSMNTEAFF. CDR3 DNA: TGTGCCACCCAACGTTGGTTCGACAGTATGAACACTGAAGCTTTCTTT.

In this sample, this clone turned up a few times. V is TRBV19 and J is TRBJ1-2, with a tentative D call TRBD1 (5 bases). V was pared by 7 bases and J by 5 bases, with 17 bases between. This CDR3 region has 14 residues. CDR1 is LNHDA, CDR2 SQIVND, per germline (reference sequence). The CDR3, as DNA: TGTGCCAGTACGTTAGGGGCGTTCATGTATGGCTACACCTTC. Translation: CASTLGAFMYGYTF. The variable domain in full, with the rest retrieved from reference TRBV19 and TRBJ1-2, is DGGITQSPKYLFRKEGQNVTLSCEQNLNHDAMYWYRQDPGQGLRLIYYSQIVNDFQKGDIAEGYSVSREKKESFPLTVTSAQKNPTAFYLCASTLGAFMYGYTFGSGTRLTVV.

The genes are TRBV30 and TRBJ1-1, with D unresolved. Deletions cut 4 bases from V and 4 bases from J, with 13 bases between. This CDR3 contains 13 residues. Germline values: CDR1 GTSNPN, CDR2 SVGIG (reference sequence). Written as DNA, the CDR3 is TGTGCCTGGAAACTAGAGGAGGGCACTGAAGCTTTCTTT. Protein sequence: CAWKLEEGTEAFF.

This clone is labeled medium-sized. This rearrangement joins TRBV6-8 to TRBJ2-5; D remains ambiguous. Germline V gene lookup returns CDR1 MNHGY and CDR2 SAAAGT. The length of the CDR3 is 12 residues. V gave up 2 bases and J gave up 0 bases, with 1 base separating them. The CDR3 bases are TGTGCCAGCAGTTACAACCAAGAGACCCAGTACTTC. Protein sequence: CASSYNQETQYF.

CDR3 residues: CASRDRTSAVTDTQYF. Written as DNA, the CDR3 is TGCGCCAGCAGAGATCGGACTAGCGCTGTCACAGATACGCAGTATTTT. J is TRBJ2-3 and V is TRBV5-1; TRBD2 matches 9 bases. Losses at the gene ends were 5 bases for V and 2 bases for J; bases not matched to a gene: 9. The CDR3 contains 16 residues. Germline loops: CDR1 SGHRS, CDR2 YFSETQ.

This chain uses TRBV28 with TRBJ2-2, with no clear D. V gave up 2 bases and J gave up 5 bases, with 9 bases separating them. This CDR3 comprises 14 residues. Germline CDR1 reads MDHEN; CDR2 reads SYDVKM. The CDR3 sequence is CASSLGVGTGELFF. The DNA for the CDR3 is TGTGCCAGCAGTTTAGGTGTAGGAACCGGGGAGCTGTTTTTT. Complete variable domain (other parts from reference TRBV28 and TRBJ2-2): DVKVTQSSRYLVKRTGEKVFLECVQDMDHENMFWYRQDPGLGLRLIYFSYDVKMKEKGDIPEGYSVSREKKERFSLILESASTNQTSMYLCASSLGVGTGELFFGEGSRLTVL.

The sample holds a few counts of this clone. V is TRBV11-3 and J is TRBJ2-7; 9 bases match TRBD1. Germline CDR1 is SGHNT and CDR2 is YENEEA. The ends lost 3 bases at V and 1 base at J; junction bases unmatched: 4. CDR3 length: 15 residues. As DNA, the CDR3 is TGTGCCAGCAGCTTCACAGGGGGCGCTTCCTACGAGCAGTACTTC. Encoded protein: CASSFTGGASYEQYF.

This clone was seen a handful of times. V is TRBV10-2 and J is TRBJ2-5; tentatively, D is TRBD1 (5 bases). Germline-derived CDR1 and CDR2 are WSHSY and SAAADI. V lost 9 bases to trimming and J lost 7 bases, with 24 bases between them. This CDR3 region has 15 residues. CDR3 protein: CARSSQVRSFGTQYF. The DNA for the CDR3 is TGCGCCAGGTCTTCACAGGTTAGGTCCTTTGGGACCCAGTACTTC.